Shown below are 29 T cell receptor beta chains from a single sample sequenced in a study of CD8+CD57+ T cells in acquired aplastic anemia. Profiles of TCR beta VDJ and CDR3 were generated from a genomic DNA template. In TCRdb, the reads were re-called with MiXCR into one record per CDR3 protein. The top ten hold roughly 29% of the sample, which has 200,000 to 250,000 distinct CDR3 sequences, around 60% seen once. The sample taken for sequencing was sorted CD4+, CD8+, or CD8+CD57+ T cells (not recorded which) from PBMCs. These receptor sequences come from a human donor in good health.

Only one count was recorded for this clonotype. Written as DNA, the CDR3 is TGTGCCATCAGTGAGCCGAACTCCAGACTAGCGGGAGGAAGCTCCTACAATGAGCAGTTCTTC. As protein: CAISEPNSRLAGGSSYNEQFF. This sequence joins TRBV10-3 and TRBJ2-1; 13 nucleotides agree with TRBD2. There are 21 residues in the CDR3. Germline V gene sequence: CDR1 ENHRY, CDR2 SYGVKD. V was pared by 2 bases and J by 0 bases, with 13 bases of the junction left unmatched.

This clonotype was seen a few times. The rearrangement joins TRBV29-1 to TRBJ2-5; weak D call: TRBD1 (5 bases). The germline CDR1 and CDR2 sequences are SQVTM and ANQGSEA. Trimming shortened V by 7 bases and J by 4 bases, and 16 bases separated the two germline ends. CDR3 length equals 13 residues. As DNA, the CDR3 is TGCAGCGCTCAGGGTATAGGGCGAGAGACCCAGTACTTC. It is translated as CSAQGIGRETQYF.

The genes are TRBV10-3 and TRBJ1-1; 8 bases line up with TRBD1. V shed 10 bases, J shed 1 base, and the junction held 5 bases outside the gene matches. CDR1 is ENHRY, CDR2 SYGVKD, per germline. The CDR3 contains 13 residues. The CDR3: CATSGGSNTEAFF. In DNA, the CDR3 is TGTGCCACGTCAGGGGGCTCGAACACTGAAGCTTTCTTT.

The V call is TRBV7-9, the J call TRBJ1-1, with D unclear. CDR3 length: 15 residues. CDR1 is SEHNR and CDR2 is FQNEAQ in the germline V gene (reference sequence). The V end was cut by 3 bases, the J end by 1 base, with 12 bases between. The CDR3 here is CASSLAGSRNTEAFF. Written as DNA, the CDR3 is TGTGCCAGCAGCTTGGCCGGGAGCAGGAACACTGAAGCTTTCTTT.

The rearrangement joins TRBV20-1 to TRBJ1-1; 8 nucleotides match TRBD1. Germline V gene sequence: CDR1 DFQATT, CDR2 SNEGSKA (reference sequence). The ends lost 2 bases at V and 6 bases at J; junction bases unmatched: 8. The CDR3 is 14 residues long. CDR3: CSARLTGVRAEAFF. CDR3 nucleotide sequence: TGCAGTGCTAGACTGACAGGGGTACGGGCTGAAGCTTTCTTT.

There are many counts of this clonotype. V gene TRBV20-1 combines with J gene TRBJ1-2, with D perhaps TRBD1 (5 bases). Germline V CDR1 and CDR2: DFQATT, SNEGSKA (reference sequence). Trimming shortened V by 0 bases and J by 3 bases, and 20 bases separated the two germline ends. This CDR3 is 17 amino acids long. CDR3 loop: CSARDRGRPQGDYGYTF. The DNA of the CDR3 is TGCAGTGCTAGAGATAGGGGAAGGCCTCAAGGCGACTATGGCTACACCTTC.

Concerning this clonotype itself: At one end, the junction sequence differs from germline, possibly due to a read error. The gene calls are TRBV9 and TRBJ2-1, with a tentative D call TRBD2 (6 bases). CDR3 length: 16 residues. The germline V gene encodes CDR1 SGDLS and CDR2 YYNGEE. For the CDR3, the DNA is TGTGCCAGCAGCGTTGGGGGGTGGTCCCACTACAAAGAGCAGTTCTTC. Translation: CASSVGGWSHYKEQFF.

CDR3: CSARLQTGETGTEAFF. The CDR3 bases are TGCAGTGCTAGGTTACAAACGGGCGAAACGGGCACTGAAGCTTTCTTT. The rearrangement uses TRBV20-1 and TRBJ1-1; D is uncertain. The V end was cut by 3 bases, the J end by 4 bases, with 21 bases between. Germline CDR1 reads DFQATT; CDR2 reads SNEGSKA (reference sequence). The CDR3 is 16 residues long.

The chain links TRBV10-3 to TRBJ2-2; 8 bases agree with TRBD1. The CDR3 has 15 amino acids. Germline CDR1 and CDR2: ENHRY and SYGVKD. After removal of 6 bases from V and 0 bases from J, the junction contained 3 bases not matched to a gene. CDR3 DNA sequence: TGTGCCATCAGGACAGGGGCCGCGAACACCGGGGAGCTGTTTTTT. As protein: CAIRTGAANTGELFF.

This rearrangement joins TRBV15 to TRBJ2-7; TRBD1 aligns across 11 bases. Unmatched junction bases numbered 3, after V lost 1 base and J lost 7 bases. This CDR3 is 14 amino acids long. Germline assignment: CDR1 LNHNV and CDR2 YYDKDF (reference sequence). CDR3 sequence (DNA): TGTGCCACCAGCAGAGGGACAGGGGGCCCGGAGCAGTACTTC. Translated: CATSRGTGGPEQYF.

The chain couples TRBV7-3 to TRBJ2-3, with TRBD2 identical over 7 bases. Germline V gene data show CDR1 as SGHTA and CDR2 as FQGTGA. J lost 5 bases, V lost 3 bases, and 5 bases had no gene match. The CDR3 length is 14 residues. The chain's CDR3 is CASSLGGRGDTQYF. The CDR3 region has the DNA TGTGCCAGCAGCTTGGGAGGGCGGGGAGATACGCAGTATTTT.

The V gene is TRBV7-2, the J gene TRBJ1-2; 8 nucleotides align to TRBD1. The CDR3 runs to 13 residues. V was pared by 9 bases and J by 4 bases, with 7 bases of the junction left unmatched. Germline CDR1 is SGHTA and CDR2 is FQGNSA. CDR3 DNA: TGTGCCAGTGCCCCAGGGGGCGGCTATGGCTACACCTTC. It translates to CASAPGGGYGYTF.

This clonotype showed up many times. Here the CDR3 DNA reads TGTGCCAGCAGTGAAGAAGCGGCCAACTCTGGAAACACCATATATTTT. It yields the protein CASSEEAANSGNTIYF. The chain employs TRBV2 and TRBJ1-3; D ambiguous. CDR1 SNHLY and CDR2 FYNNEI come from the germline V gene. This CDR3 is built from 16 residues. Deletions cut 1 base from V and 0 bases from J, with 10 bases between.

In this sample, this clonotype turned up once. The J gene is TRBJ2-5, the V gene TRBV6-1; unclear D gene. Germline lookup yields CDR1 MNHNS and CDR2 SASEGT. The V gene lost 10 bases and the J gene lost 7 bases, with 13 bases spanning the gap. There are 11 residues in the CDR3. The CDR3 is CATKGGGTQYF. The CDR3 bases are TGTGCCACAAAGGGTGGCGGGACCCAGTACTTC.

V gene TRBV19 combines with J gene TRBJ1-6; 7 bases agree with TRBD1. CDR1 LNHDA and CDR2 SQIVND come from the germline V gene (reference sequence). The V segment lost 6 bases and the J segment 6 bases; nucleotides outside the gene matches: 11. The CDR3 is 16 amino acids. The CDR3 reads CASSFTGAVGNSPLHF. The CDR3 DNA reads as TGTGCCAGTAGCTTTACAGGGGCAGTGGGTAATTCACCCCTCCACTTT. Full variable domain (remainder filled in from reference TRBV19 and TRBJ1-6): DGGITQSPKYLFRKEGQNVTLSCEQNLNHDAMYWYRQDPGQGLRLIYYSQIVNDFQKGDIAEGYSVSREKKESFPLTVTSAQKNPTAFYLCASSFTGAVGNSPLHFGNGTRLTVT.

The V and J genes are TRBV7-8 and TRBJ2-7; 7 bases are a match to TRBD1. This CDR3 has 17 amino acids. The germline gives CDR1 SGHVS, CDR2 FQNEAQ. V shed 3 bases, J shed 5 bases, and the junction held 16 bases outside the gene matches. The CDR3 DNA reads TGTGCCAGCAGCTTTGGAGTGCCTGAGGGACAGCTTAACGAGCAGTACTTC. This sequence encodes CASSFGVPEGQLNEQYF.

This chain joins TRBV29-1 and TRBJ2-3; D gene unclear. V dropped 6 bases and J dropped 5 bases, with 15 bases sitting between them. The CDR3 sequence is 13 residues long. Germline loops: CDR1 SQVTM, CDR2 ANQGSEA. The CDR3 here is CSVPEKKEDTQYF. The CDR3 DNA is TGCAGCGTCCCCGAGAAAAAGGAAGATACGCAGTATTTT.

In its sample, this clonotype was seen once. With a much larger clone just one base away, this may be a read error. This chain links TRBV7-9 with TRBJ2-5; 14 bases map to TRBD2. Germline CDR1 reads SEHNR; CDR2 reads FQNEAQ (reference sequence). The CDR3 is made up of 17 amino acids. In DNA form, the CDR3 reads TGTGCCAGCAGCTTAGGACTAGCGGGAGGGCCCTTGGAGACCCAGCACTTC. It yields the protein CASSLGLAGGPLETQHF.

V is TRBV7-9 and J is TRBJ1-2; tentatively, D is TRBD1 (5 bases). The V gene's germline CDR1 is SEHNR and CDR2 FQNEAQ (reference sequence). V was cut by 5 bases and J by 4 bases, with 20 bases left in between. This CDR3 has 16 amino acids. The CDR3 spells CASSTILRDGGYGYTF. The CDR3 DNA reads as TGTGCCAGCAGCACGATTCTCAGGGATGGGGGCTATGGCTACACCTTC.

Turning to this clonotype: Mismatch with germline at one junction end may stem from a read error. This sequence joins TRBV5-1 and TRBJ2-7; no definite D call. This CDR3 is 13 amino acids long. Germline loops: CDR1 SGHRS, CDR2 YFSETQ. CDR3 sequence (DNA): TGCGCCAGCAGCTTGGACTCATCCTACGCGCAGTACTTC. Protein sequence: CASSLDSSYAQYF.

Ten or more counts support this clonotype. This chain uses TRBV7-9 with TRBJ2-7, with D uncertain. Germline lookup yields CDR1 SEHNR and CDR2 FQNEAQ (reference sequence). Trimming stripped 0 bases from V and 0 bases from J, with 9 bases between. The CDR3 covers 15 residues. The CDR3 sequence: CASSLASTSSYEQYF. CDR3 nucleotides: TGTGCCAGCAGCTTAGCGAGCACGAGCTCCTACGAGCAGTACTTC. The variable domain in full, completed from reference TRBV7-9 and TRBJ2-7, reads DTGVSQNPRHKITKRGQNVTFRCDPISEHNRLYWYRQTLGQGPEFLTYFQNEAQLEKSRLLSDRFSAERPKGSFSTLEIQRTEQGDSAMYLCASSLASTSSYEQYFGPGTRLTVT.

This clonotype appeared a few times. In DNA form, the CDR3 reads TGTGCCAGCAGTTTAAATCGGGACGGGTCCTACGAGCAGTACTTC. Translation gives CASSLNRDGSYEQYF. The gene calls are TRBV28 and TRBJ2-7, with D perhaps matching TRBD1 or TRBD2 (5 bases each). Looked up from germline, CDR1 is MDHEN and CDR2 is SYDVKM. V dropped 2 bases and J dropped 1 base, with 12 bases sitting between them. The CDR3 covers 15 residues.

The chain uses TRBV2 and TRBJ1-5; no clear D. Germline CDR1 reads SNHLY; CDR2 reads FYNNEI. This CDR3 has 15 amino acids. V was trimmed by 6 bases and J by 0 bases, leaving 12 bases between them. The CDR3 region has the DNA TGTGCCAGCAGGGGGAGAGACACTAGCAATCAGCCCCAGCATTTT. Translating gives CASRGRDTSNQPQHF. Combining the CDR3 with reference TRBV2 and TRBJ1-5 gives the whole variable domain EPEVTQTPSHQVTQMGQEVILRCVPISNHLYFYWYRQILGQKVEFLVSFYNNEISEKSEIFDDQFSVERPDGSNFTLKIRSTKLEDSAMYFCASRGRDTSNQPQHFGDGTRLSIL.

This clonotype has a count of ten or more. V gene TRBV12-3 or TRBV12-4 combines with J gene TRBJ1-2; D unresolved. Trimming pared 4 bases from V and 5 bases from J, leaving 8 bases between. This CDR3 has 12 residues. CDR3 coding DNA: TGTGCCAGCAGTTCAGCAGGTTATGGCTACACCTTC. Translation: CASSSAGYGYTF.

This clonotype was detected only once. One junction end disagrees with the germline gene, perhaps due to a read error. The chain recombines TRBV6-5 with TRBJ1-1; D is possibly TRBD1 (5 bases). This CDR3 is 16 amino acids long. Germline lookup yields CDR1 MNHEY and CDR2 SVGAGI. CDR3 loop: CARSQDRDGLNTEAFF. Here the CDR3 DNA reads TGTGCCCGCAGCCAAGATCGGGACGGATTGAACACTGAAGCTTTCTTT.

As DNA, the CDR3 is TGTGCCAGCAGCTACCGGGGGGGGAACACTGAAGCTTTCTTT. Translated: CASSYRGGNTEAFF. This chain links TRBV7-8 with TRBJ1-1; a possible D gene is TRBD1 (5 bases). Germline V gene data show CDR1 as SGHVS and CDR2 as FQNEAQ. Trimming took 4 bases from V and 1 from J, leaving 10 bases between them. The CDR3 contains 14 residues.

This clonotype appeared many times. This sequence joins TRBV29-1 and TRBJ1-2; unclear D gene. Germline V gene data show CDR1 as SQVTM and CDR2 as ANQGSEA. V lost 7 bases to trimming and J lost 5 bases, with 11 bases between them. The CDR3 extends over 11 amino acids. CDR3 residues: CSARTAYGYTF. The CDR3 DNA is TGCAGCGCCCGGACGGCTTATGGCTACACCTTC.

This clonotype has just a few counts. The chain is built from TRBV7-9 and TRBJ1-3; D possibly corresponds to TRBD1 (6 bases). Trimming cost V 2 bases and J 7 bases, with 9 bases left between them. Germline values: CDR1 SEHNR, CDR2 FQNEAQ (reference sequence). CDR3 length: 13 amino acids. CDR3 bases: TGTGCCAGCAGCTTACACCAGGGGAACACCATATATTTT. Its translation is CASSLHQGNTIYF.

The CDR3 DNA is TGTGCCAGCAGAGGGGAGAAGACCCAGTACTTC. Translation gives CASRGEKTQYF. The V gene is TRBV2, the J gene TRBJ2-5; either TRBD1 or TRBD2 may fit D (5 bases each). The CDR3 has 11 residues. V was cut by 6 bases and J by 6 bases, with 8 bases left in between. Germline-derived CDR1 and CDR2 are SNHLY and FYNNEI.